This T cell receptor beta chain was obtained from a study of blood T cell repertoires in COVID-19. Study-level background: Samples came from the United States, Italy and Spain, spanning acute and convalescent COVID-19.

Only in-frame clones appear in the TCRdb table, and some are missing; sequencing was by immunoSEQ multiplex PCR. Of about 270,000 clones listed, 88% are singletons. The V segment lost 8 bases and the J segment 7 bases; nucleotides outside the gene matches: 19. The CDR3 has 17 residues. Germline CDR1 SNHLY, CDR2 FYNNEI. Symptom resolution, clearance, or two negative PCRs marked donors in Cohort 3 as recovered. This rearrangement joins TRBV2 to TRBJ1-3; 8 bases are shared with TRBD1. This receptor was taken from a woman in her 50s who had recovered from COVID-19. Material: PBMCs or T cells enriched from blood (not recorded which). CDR3: CASSGTGPNLGGNTIYF. In DNA form, the CDR3 reads TGTGCCAGCTCCGGGACAGGACCTAACTTAGGAGGGAACACCATATATTTT.